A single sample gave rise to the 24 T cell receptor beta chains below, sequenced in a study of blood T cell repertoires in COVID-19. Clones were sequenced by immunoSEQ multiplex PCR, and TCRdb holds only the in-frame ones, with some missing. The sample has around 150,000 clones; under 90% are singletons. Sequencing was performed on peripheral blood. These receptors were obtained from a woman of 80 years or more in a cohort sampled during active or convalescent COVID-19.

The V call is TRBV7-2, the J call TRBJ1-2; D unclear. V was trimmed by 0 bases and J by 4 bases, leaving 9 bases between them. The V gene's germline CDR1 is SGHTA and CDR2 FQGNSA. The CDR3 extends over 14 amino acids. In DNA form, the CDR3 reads TGTGCCAGCAGCTTAGCGAACAGCGGCTATGGCTACACCTTC. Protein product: CASSLANSGYGYTF. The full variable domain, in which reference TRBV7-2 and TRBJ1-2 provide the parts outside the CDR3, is GAGVSQSPSNKVTEKGKDVELRCDPISGHTALYWYRQSLGQGLEFLIYFQGNSAPDKSGLPSDRFSAERTGGSVSTLTIQRTQQEDSAVYLCASSLANSGYGYTFGSGTRLTVV.

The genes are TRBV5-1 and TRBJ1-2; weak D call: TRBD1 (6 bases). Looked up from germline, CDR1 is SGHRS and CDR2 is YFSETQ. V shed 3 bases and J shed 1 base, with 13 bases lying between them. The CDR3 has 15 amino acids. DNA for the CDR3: TGCGCCAGCAGCTCCAGGACAGCAGATAACTATGGCTACACCTTC. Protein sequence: CASSSRTADNYGYTF.

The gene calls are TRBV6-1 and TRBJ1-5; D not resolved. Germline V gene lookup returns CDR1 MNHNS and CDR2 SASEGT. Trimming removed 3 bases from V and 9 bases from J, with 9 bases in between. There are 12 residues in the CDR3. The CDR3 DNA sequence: TGTGCCAGCAGTGAGGAGAGGCTGCCCCAGCATTTT. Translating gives CASSEERLPQHF.

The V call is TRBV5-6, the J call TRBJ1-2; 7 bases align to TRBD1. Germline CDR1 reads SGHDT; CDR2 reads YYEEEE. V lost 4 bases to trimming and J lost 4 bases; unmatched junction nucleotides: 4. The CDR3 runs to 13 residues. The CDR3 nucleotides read TGTGCCAGCAGCCCTAGGGGGCTCTATGGCTACACCTTC. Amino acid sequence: CASSPRGLYGYTF.

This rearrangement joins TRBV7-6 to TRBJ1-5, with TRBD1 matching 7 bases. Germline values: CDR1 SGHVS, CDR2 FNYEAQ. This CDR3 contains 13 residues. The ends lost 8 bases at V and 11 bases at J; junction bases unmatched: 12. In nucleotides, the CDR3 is TGTGCCAGCTCCTCACGAGAGGGGGCGTCCCAGCATTTT. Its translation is CASSSREGASQHF.

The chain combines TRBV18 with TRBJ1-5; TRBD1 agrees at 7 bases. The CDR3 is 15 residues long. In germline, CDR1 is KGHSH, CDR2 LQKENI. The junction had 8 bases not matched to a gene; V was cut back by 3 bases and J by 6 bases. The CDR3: CASSPQQGGPQPQHF. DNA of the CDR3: TGTGCCAGCTCACCTCAACAAGGGGGCCCTCAGCCCCAGCATTTT.

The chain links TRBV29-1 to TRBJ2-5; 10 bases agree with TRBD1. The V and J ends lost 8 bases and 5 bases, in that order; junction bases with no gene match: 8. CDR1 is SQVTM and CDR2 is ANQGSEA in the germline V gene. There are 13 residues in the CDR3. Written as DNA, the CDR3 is TGCAGCACCGGACAGGGGGGTGGGGAGACCCAGTACTTC. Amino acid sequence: CSTGQGGGETQYF.

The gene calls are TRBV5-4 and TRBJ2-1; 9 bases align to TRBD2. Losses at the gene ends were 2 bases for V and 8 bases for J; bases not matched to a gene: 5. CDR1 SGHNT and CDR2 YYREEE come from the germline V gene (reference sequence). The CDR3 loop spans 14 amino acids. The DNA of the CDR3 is TGTGCCAGCAGCTTTCGCGGGGGGGCCGATGAGCAGTTCTTC. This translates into CASSFRGGADEQFF.

In nucleotides, the CDR3 is TGTGCCTTCAGCGGGGGCACAGATACGCAGTATTTT. Protein: CAFSGGTDTQYF. The chain couples TRBV21-1 to TRBJ2-3; TRBD2, the table's D call, lacks a check against the DNA. TRBV21-1 is marked as a pseudogene. The CDR3 contains 12 residues.

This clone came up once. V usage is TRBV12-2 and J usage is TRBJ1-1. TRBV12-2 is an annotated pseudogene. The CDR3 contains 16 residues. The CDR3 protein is CASRLRSVTGCTEAFF. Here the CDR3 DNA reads TGTGCAAGTCGCTTACGGAGTGTGACGGGGTGCACTGAAGCTTTCTTT.

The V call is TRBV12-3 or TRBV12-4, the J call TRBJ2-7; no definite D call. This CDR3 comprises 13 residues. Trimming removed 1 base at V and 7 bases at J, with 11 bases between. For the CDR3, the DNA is TGTGCCAGCAGTTTAGGAGGCCTCGGGGAGCAGTACTTC. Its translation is CASSLGGLGEQYF.

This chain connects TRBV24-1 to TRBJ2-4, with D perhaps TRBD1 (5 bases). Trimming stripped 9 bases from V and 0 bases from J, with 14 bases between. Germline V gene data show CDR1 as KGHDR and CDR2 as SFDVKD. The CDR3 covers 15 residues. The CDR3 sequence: CATFNRPLAKNIQYF. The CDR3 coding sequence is TGTGCCACCTTTAACAGGCCCCTAGCCAAAAACATTCAGTACTTC.

For the CDR3, the DNA is TGCGCCAGCAGCCCTCTTCCGGGACAGGGGAGTGCCATTCAGTACTTC. This sequence encodes CASSPLPGQGSAIQYF. This chain uses TRBV5-1 with TRBJ2-4, with TRBD1 matching over 10 bases. Germline CDR1 and CDR2: SGHRS and YFSETQ. The V segment lost 4 bases and the J segment 9 bases; nucleotides outside the gene matches: 13. This CDR3 comprises 16 residues.

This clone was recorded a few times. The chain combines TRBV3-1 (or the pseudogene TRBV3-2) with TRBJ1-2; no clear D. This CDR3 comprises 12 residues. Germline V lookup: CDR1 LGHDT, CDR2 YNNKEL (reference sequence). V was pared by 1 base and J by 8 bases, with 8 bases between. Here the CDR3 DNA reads TGTGCCAGCAGCCAAGCGCAGCGGGGCTACACCTTC. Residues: CASSQAQRGYTF.

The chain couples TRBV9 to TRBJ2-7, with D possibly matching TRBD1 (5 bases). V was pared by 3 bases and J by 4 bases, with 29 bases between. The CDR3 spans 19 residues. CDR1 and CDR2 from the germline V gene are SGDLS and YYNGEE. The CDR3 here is CASSARQYCKASIAYEQYV. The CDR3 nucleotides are TGTGCCAGCAGCGCCCGACAGTATTGCAAGGCAAGTATAGCTTACGAGCAGTACGTC.

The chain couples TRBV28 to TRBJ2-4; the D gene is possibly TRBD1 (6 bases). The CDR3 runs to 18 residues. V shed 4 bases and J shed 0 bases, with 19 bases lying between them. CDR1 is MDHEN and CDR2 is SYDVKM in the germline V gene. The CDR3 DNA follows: TGTGCCAGCAGTTCCACAGGGCGTAGATACCTAGCCAAAAACATTCAGTACTTC. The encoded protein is CASSSTGRRYLAKNIQYF.

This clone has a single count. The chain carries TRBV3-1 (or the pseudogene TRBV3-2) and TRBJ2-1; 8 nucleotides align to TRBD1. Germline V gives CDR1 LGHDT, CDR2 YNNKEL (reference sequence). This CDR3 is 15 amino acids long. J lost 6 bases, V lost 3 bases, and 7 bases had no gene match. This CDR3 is CASSHFGTGSNEQFF. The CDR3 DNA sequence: TGTGCCAGCAGCCATTTCGGGACAGGTAGCAATGAGCAGTTCTTC.

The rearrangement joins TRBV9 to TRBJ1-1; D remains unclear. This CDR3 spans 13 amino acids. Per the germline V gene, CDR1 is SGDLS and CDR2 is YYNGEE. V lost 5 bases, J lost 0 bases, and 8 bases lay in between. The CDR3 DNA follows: TGTGCCAGCAGTGAAACAATGAACACTGAAGCTTTCTTT. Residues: CASSETMNTEAFF.

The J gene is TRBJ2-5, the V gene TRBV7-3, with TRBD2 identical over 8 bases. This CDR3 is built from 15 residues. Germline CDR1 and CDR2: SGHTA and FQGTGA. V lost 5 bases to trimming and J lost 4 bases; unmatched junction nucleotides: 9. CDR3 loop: CASSRLGLAIETQYF. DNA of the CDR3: TGTGCCAGCAGCCGACTCGGACTAGCAATAGAGACCCAGTACTTC.

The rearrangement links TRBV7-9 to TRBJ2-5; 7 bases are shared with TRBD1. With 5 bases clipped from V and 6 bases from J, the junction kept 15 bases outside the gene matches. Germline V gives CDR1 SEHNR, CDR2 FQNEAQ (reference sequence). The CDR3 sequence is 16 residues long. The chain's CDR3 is CASSKEGKGAVKTQYF. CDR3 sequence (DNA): TGTGCCAGCAGCAAAGAAGGGAAGGGGGCGGTTAAGACCCAGTACTTC.

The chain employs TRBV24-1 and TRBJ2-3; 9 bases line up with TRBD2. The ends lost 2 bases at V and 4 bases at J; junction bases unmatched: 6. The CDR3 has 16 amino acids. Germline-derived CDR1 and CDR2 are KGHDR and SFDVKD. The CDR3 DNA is TGTGCCACCAGTGATTCGAGCGGGGGGCGGCCAGATACGCAGTATTTT. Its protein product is CATSDSSGGRPDTQYF.

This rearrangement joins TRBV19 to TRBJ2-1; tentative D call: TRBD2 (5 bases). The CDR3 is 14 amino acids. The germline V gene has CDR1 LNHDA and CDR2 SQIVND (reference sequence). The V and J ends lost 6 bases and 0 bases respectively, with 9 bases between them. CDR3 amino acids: CASRGRSSYNEQFF. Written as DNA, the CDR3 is TGTGCCAGTAGAGGGAGAAGCTCCTACAATGAGCAGTTCTTC.

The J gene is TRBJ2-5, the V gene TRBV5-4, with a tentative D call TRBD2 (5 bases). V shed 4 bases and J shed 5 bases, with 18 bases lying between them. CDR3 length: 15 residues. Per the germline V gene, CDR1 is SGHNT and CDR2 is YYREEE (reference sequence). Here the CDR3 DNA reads TGTGCCAGCAGCCAGACGGTCGGGGTCCGGGAGACCCAGTACTTC. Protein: CASSQTVGVRETQYF.

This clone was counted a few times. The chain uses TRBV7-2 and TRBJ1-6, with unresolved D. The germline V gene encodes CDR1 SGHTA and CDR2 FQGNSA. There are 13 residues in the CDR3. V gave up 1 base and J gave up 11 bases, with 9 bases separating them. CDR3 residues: CASSLELGAPLHF. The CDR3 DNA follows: TGTGCCAGCAGCTTAGAACTTGGTGCACCCCTCCACTTT. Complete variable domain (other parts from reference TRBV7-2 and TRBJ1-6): GAGVSQSPSNKVTEKGKDVELRCDPISGHTALYWYRQSLGQGLEFLIYFQGNSAPDKSGLPSDRFSAERTGGSVSTLTIQRTQQEDSAVYLCASSLELGAPLHFGNGTRLTVT.